The source of this T cell receptor beta chain is a study of CD8+CD57+ T cells in acquired aplastic anemia. Study context: Sorted CD4+ and CD8+ cells gave an average of approximately 3.4 ug of DNA.

Genomic DNA, the template, was used for profiling of the TCR beta VDJ and CDR3. TCRdb reprocessed the reads with MiXCR, giving one entry per CDR3 protein. The data show about 420,000 distinct CDR3 sequences, approximately 70% seen once. This clonotype occurred once. An end of the junction does not agree with germline; a read error may underlie this. Sequencing was done on a sample of sorted CD4+, CD8+, or CD8+CD57+ T cells (not recorded which) from PBMCs. The sequence derives from a human donor in good health, serving as a control.

The CDR3 is CATSDADRGFSYAQYF. For the CDR3, the DNA is TGTGCCACCAGCGATGCGGACAGGGGCTTTTCATACGCGCAGTACTTC. The V gene is TRBV15, the J gene TRBJ2-3; 9 bases are shared with TRBD1. The J call may be incorrect, as the DNA end agrees better with TRBJ2-7. CDR1 is LNHNV and CDR2 is YYDKDF in the germline V gene (reference sequence). The CDR3 is made up of 16 amino acids.